This T cell receptor (beta chain) was recovered during a study of cytomegalovirus exposure and HLA in healthy donors. Study-wide results and caveats: Later genetic work tied a missense DCLRE1C variant to beta-chain V and J trimming.

Concerning this clone itself: The target antigen is unknown.

Germline V gene data show CDR1 as SNHLY and CDR2 as FYNNEI. There are 14 residues in the CDR3. Trimming removed 4 bases from V and 5 bases from J; junction bases left unmatched: 8. The primer mix had 60 Vbeta and 13 Jbeta primers. Original methodology: Per a later analysis, the number of unique TCR beta chains was some 75 million, of which 9 million to 14 million were shared. The method was immunoSEQ multiplex PCR; TCRdb's version includes in-frame clones alone and lacks a portion of them. That table is the source of V, J and clone size, and D and trimming were worked out from the DNA. The table includes about 130,000 clones, roughly two thirds detected once.

Sequenced sample: PBMCs. This rearrangement joins TRBV2 to TRBJ2-7, with 7 bases that match TRBD2. The TCR originated in a man aged 25 to 45 in good health and CMV-seropositive. CDR3 loop: CASSVLGLGHEQYF. For the CDR3, the DNA is TGTGCCAGCAGTGTTTTAGGACTAGGCCACGAGCAGTACTTC.